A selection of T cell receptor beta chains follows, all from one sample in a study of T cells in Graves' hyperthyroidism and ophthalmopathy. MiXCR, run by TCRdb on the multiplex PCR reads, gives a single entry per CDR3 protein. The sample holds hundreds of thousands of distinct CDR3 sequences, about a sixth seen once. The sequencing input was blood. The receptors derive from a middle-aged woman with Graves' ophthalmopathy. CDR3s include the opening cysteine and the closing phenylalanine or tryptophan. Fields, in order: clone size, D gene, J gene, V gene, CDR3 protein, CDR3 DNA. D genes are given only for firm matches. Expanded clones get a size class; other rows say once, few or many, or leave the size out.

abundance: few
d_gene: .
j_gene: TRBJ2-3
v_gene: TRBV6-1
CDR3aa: CASRAWGSTDTQYF
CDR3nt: TGTGCCAGCAGGGCCTGGGGCAGCACAGATACGCAGTATTTT

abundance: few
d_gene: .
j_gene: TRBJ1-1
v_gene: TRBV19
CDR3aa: CASSAAKGTEAFF
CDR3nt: TGTGCCAGTTCCGCGGCCAAAGGGACTGAAGCTTTCTTT

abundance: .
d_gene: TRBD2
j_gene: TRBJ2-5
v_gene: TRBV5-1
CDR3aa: CASSLIPSGSQETQYF
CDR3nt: TGCGCCAGCAGCTTAATTCCTAGCGGGAGCCAAGAGACCCAGTACTTC

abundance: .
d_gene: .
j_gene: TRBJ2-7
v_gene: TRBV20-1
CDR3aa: CSASGPQYEQYF
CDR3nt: TGCAGTGCTAGTGGTCCCCAGTACGAGCAGTACTTC

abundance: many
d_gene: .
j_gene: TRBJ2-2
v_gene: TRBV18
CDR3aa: CASSPPGALNTGELFF
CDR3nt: TGTGCCAGCTCACCACCAGGGGCCCTGAACACCGGGGAGCTGTTTTTT

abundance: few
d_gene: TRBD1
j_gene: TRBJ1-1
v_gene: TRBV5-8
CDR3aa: CASSRGQGFTEAFF
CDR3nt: TGTGCCAGCAGCCGAGGACAGGGGTTCACTGAAGCTTTCTTT

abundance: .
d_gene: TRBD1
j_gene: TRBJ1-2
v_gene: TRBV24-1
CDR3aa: CATSDGTAGRGYTF
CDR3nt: TGTGCCACCAGTGATGGGACAGCGGGTCGGGGCTACACCTTC

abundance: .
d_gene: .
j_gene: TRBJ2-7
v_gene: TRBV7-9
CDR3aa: CASSYEGYEQYF
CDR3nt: TGTGCCAGCAGCTATGAGGGTTACGAGCAGTACTTC

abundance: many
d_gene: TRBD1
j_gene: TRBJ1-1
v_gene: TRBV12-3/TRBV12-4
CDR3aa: CASSFALDRVFEAFF
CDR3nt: TGTGCCAGCAGTTTCGCCCTTGACAGGGTATTTGAAGCTTTCTTT

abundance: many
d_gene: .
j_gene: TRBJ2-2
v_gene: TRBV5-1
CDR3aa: CASKLGNIQASTGELFF
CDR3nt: TGCGCCAGCAAGTTAGGGAACATCCAAGCCTCCACCGGGGAGCTGTTTTTT

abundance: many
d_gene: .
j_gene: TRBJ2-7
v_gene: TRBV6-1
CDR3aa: CASSFRTPGVYEQYF
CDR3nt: TGTGCCAGCAGTTTTCGGACACCTGGGGTATACGAGCAGTACTTC